This TCR beta chain was captured by sequencing in a study of CD8 T cells in ankylosing spondylitis. As for this clonotype: The antigen remains unidentified.

General observations from the study: Made up of fewer than ten highly homologous variants, a TCR beta motif appeared characteristic of ankylosing spondylitis blood. The clones that were linked to disease were reported to be significantly enriched in matched synovial fluid samples from ankylosing spondylitis patients. Earlier reports found some motif variants in synovial fluid and blood in reactive arthritis.

TCRdb reanalysed the 5' RACE reads using MiXCR and keeps one entry per CDR3 protein. The table lists 200,000 to 300,000 distinct CDR3 sequences, roughly 10% of them singletons, with 6% to 8% in the top ten. The sequence was obtained from a male donor with ankylosing spondylitis or in good health (not recorded which). Sequencing was performed on blood, either unsorted or a sorted T cell fraction (not recorded which).

The CDR3 region is CASTTSGANVLTF. CDR3 DNA: TGTGCCAGCACCACCTCTGGGGCCAACGTCCTGACTTTC. The V and J genes are TRBV7-3 and TRBJ2-6; D gene unclear. This CDR3 spans 13 amino acids. V lost 7 bases to trimming and J lost 0 bases, with 4 bases between them. CDR1 is SGHTA and CDR2 is FQGTGA in the germline V gene.